This T cell receptor beta chain was sequenced in a study of T cell repertoires in cytomegalovirus infection. Study-wide background: Recently identified HLA-C-restricted CMV epitopes and well-studied HLA-B-restricted CMV epitopes were used by the study. CMV infection together with matching HLA type was indicated by public TCR beta signatures. Study observations and caveats: The cumulative frequency of public TCR beta families identified carriers of CMV plus the relevant HLA. It was HLA-C-restricted CMV-specific TCR beta clonotypes that dominated the response ex vivo.

TCRdb analysed the reads with MiXCR anew, one entry per CDR3 protein. Among roughly 920,000 distinct CDR3 sequences listed, 31% were seen once. About this clonotype: Antigen specificity is unknown.

V lost 1 base and J lost 6; bases outside the gene matches: 6. The germline V gene encodes CDR1 SEHNR and CDR2 FQNEAQ (reference sequence). There are 14 residues in the CDR3. This receptor was obtained from a human donor in good health (CMV status not recorded). Some clones in this sample may be carry-over from other donors' samples. V usage is TRBV7-9 and J usage is TRBJ2-7, with 7 bases identical to TRBD1. This sample comprised cultured CD8+ T cells from PBMCs, obtained from culture after CMV antigen stimulation. The CDR3 loop is CASSLGDRDGEQYV. CDR3 DNA sequence: TGTGCCAGCAGCTTAGGCGACAGGGATGGCGAGCAGTACGTC.